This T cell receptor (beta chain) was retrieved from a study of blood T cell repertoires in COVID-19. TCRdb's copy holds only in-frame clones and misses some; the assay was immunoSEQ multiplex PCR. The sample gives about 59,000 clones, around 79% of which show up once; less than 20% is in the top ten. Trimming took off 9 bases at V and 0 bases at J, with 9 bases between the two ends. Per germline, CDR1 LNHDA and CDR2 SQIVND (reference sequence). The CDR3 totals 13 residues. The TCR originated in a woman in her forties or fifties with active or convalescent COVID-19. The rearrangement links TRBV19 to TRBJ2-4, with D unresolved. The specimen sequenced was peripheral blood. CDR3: CASSGLAKNIQYF. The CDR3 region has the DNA TGTGCCAGCAGTGGCCTAGCCAAAAACATTCAGTACTTC.